This T cell receptor (beta chain) appears in the sequencing data of a study of cytomegalovirus exposure and HLA in healthy donors. Whole-study results and caveats: By HLA locus, TCR association rates varied in a later analysis, with DRB1 showing the most and HLA-C the fewest.

The PCR made use of 60 Vbeta and 13 Jbeta primers. Original analysis: Counted up in a later analysis, unique TCR beta chains came to 60 million to 95 million, with around 10 million shared. The method was immunoSEQ multiplex PCR; TCRdb's version includes in-frame clones alone and lacks a portion of them. The DNA gave D and trimming, while V, J and clone size come from that table. The sample lists 100,000 or so clones, 85% to 90% occurring once. Comment on this clone: Its antigen remains unknown.

Sequencing was carried out using PBMCs. This TCR was sampled from a man younger than 45 in good health and CMV-seronegative.

The CDR3 protein is CASTTSGRDAGELFF. The CDR3 coding sequence is TGTGCCAGCACTACTAGCGGGAGGGACGCCGGGGAGCTGTTTTTT. The gene calls are TRBV2 and TRBJ2-2; TRBD2 matches at 13 bases. V lost 7 bases, J lost 6 bases, and 5 bases stayed unmatched. The CDR3 has 15 amino acids. Germline-derived CDR1 and CDR2 are SNHLY and FYNNEI.